This T cell receptor (beta chain) was profiled in a study of blood T cell repertoires in COVID-19. About the research overall: Both acute and convalescent COVID-19 samples were obtained from the United States, Italy and Spain. T cells, B-cell-depleted T cells, or PBMCs provided the cDNA or gDNA that served as material.

This clone occurred a few times. Sequenced by immunoSEQ multiplex PCR; TCRdb stores in-frame clones only, minus some. In the table there are about 120,000 clones, approximately 87% of which are singletons. The CDR3 has 15 amino acids. The germline V gene encodes CDR1 SGHVS and CDR2 FQNEAQ. Losses at the gene ends were 3 bases for V and 7 bases for J; bases not matched to a gene: 7. The clonotype was recovered from a woman aged 50 to 60 with acute or convalescent COVID-19. The sample consisted of peripheral blood. The rearrangement links TRBV7-8 to TRBJ2-5; TRBD2 aligns across 11 bases. CDR3 in amino acids: CASSFLTSGEGTQYF. CDR3 coding DNA: TGTGCCAGCAGCTTCCTGACTAGCGGGGAGGGGACCCAGTACTTC.